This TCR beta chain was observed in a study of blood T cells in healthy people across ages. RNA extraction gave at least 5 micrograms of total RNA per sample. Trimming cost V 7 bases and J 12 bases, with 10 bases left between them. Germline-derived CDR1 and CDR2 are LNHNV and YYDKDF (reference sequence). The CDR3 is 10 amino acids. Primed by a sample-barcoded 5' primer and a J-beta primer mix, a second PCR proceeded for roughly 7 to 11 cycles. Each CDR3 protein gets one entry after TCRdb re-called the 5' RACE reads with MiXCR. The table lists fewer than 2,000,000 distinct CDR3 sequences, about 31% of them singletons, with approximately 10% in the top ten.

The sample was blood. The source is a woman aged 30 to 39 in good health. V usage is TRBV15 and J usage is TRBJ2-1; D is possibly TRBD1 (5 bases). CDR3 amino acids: CATIGVGQFF. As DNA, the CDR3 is TGTGCCACCATAGGGGTAGGGCAGTTCTTC. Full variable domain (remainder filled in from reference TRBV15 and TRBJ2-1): DAMVIQNPRYQVTQFGKPVTLSCSQTLNHNVMYWYQQKSSQAPKLLFHYYDKDFNNEADTPDNFQSRRPNTSFCFLDIRSPGLGDTAMYLCATIGVGQFFGPGTRLTVL.